This is a list of T cell receptor beta chains from one sample in a study of Ad26.COV2.S vaccination and SARS-CoV-2 variants. Assay: immunoSEQ multiplex PCR; the TCRdb copy retains only in-frame clones and omits some. This sample has about 680,000 clones, with roughly 90% found just once. Sample: peripheral blood, taken in a trial of Ad26.COV2.S vaccine versus placebo. The receptors shown here come from a person between 18 and 65 years old who received the Ad26.COV2.S COVID-19 vaccine or a placebo. Both conserved end residues are part of each CDR3. D genes are given only for firm matches. Expanded clones are given a class, and other clones once, few, many or no size at all.

clone_size d_call j_call v_call cdr3_nt cdr3_aa
- - TRBJ2-7 TRBV3-1/TRBV3-2 TGTGCCAGCAGCCAAGAGGGGGCAACCTACGAGCAGTACTTC CASSQEGATYEQYF
- - TRBJ2-7 TRBV30 TGTGCCTGGAGTGAAGAGGGAATTTCCTACGAGCAGTACTTC CAWSEEGISYEQYF
- - TRBJ1-1 TRBV19 TGTGCCAGTAGTTCCCAGCCGAGCACTGAAGCTTTCTTT CASSSQPSTEAFF
- - TRBJ2-5 TRBV3-1/TRBV3-2 TGTGCCAGCTCCCTTCCAGGGGAGACCCAGTACTTC CASSLPGETQYF
- - TRBJ2-3 TRBV5-4 TGTGCCAGCAGCATCCAGGATAGAACAGATACGCAGTATTTT CASSIQDRTDTQYF
- - TRBJ1-5 TRBV6-5 TGTGCCAGCAGTACCCTCGTCGGTAGCAATCAGCCCCAGCATTTT CASSTLVGSNQPQHF
- TRBD2 TRBJ2-1 TRBV5-5 TGTGCCAGCAGCTCGGAGGGGACTAGCGTTGCGCAGTTCTTC CASSSEGTSVAQFF
- TRBD2 TRBJ2-7 TRBV5-1 TGCGCCAGCAGCTTGGGACAGCGGGGCGAGCAGTACTTC CASSLGQRGEQYF
- - TRBJ1-4 TRBV29-1 TGCAGCGTTGGGGTTGCAACTAATGAAAAACTGTTTTTT CSVGVATNEKLFF
few - TRBJ2-7 TRBV11-2 TGTGCCAGCAGCAAAGACTGGCCCTACGAGCAGTACTTC CASSKDWPYEQYF
- - TRBJ2-3 TRBV6-4 TGTGCCAGCAGCCCGCAGGGTTACACAGATACGCAGTATTTT CASSPQGYTDTQYF
- - TRBJ1-1 TRBV9 TGTGCCAGCAGCGTAGTATCCGAGAACACTGAAGCTTTCTTT CASSVVSENTEAFF
- - TRBJ1-5 TRBV15 TGTGCCACCAGCAGAGATAAGGGGAGGAATCAGCCCCAGCATTTT CATSRDKGRNQPQHF
- TRBD1 TRBJ2-1 TRBV5-1 TGCGCCAGCAGCTTGGATGGGACAGGGGGCGAAAATGAGCAGTTCTTC CASSLDGTGGENEQFF
- - TRBJ1-3 TRBV11-2 TGTGCCAGCAGCTTAGAGGCTATGAGCTCTGGAAACACCATATATTTT CASSLEAMSSGNTIYF
- - TRBJ1-5 TRBV30 TGTGCCTGGAGTCCCCCGGGACAGCCCCAGCATTTT CAWSPPGQPQHF
- - TRBJ2-6 TRBV19 TGTGCCAGTAGGAATCCCCCTCCAGGGGTCGTCTTACCTGGGGCCAACGTCCTGACTTTC CASRNPPPGVVLPGANVLTF
- - TRBJ2-5 TRBV7-6 TGTGCCAGCAGCACCCAACAGGGTGGCGGTCTAGGGGAGACCCAGTACTTC CASSTQQGGGLGETQYF
- - TRBJ2-3 TRBV5-4 TGTGCCAGCAGCTTTCCTAGCCGCACAGATACGCAGTATTTT CASSFPSRTDTQYF
few - TRBJ2-2 TRBV19 TGTGCCAGTTCGGGAATCGCCACCGGGGAGCTGTTTTTT CASSGIATGELFF
- TRBD2 TRBJ2-3 TRBV4-3 TGCGCCAGCAGCCAGGCAGCGGGGGGAACAGATACGCAGTATTTT CASSQAAGGTDTQYF
- TRBD2 TRBJ2-2 TRBV5-1 TGCGCCAGCAGCCCCCGGGTAGCGGGGAACACCGGGGAGCTGTTTTTT CASSPRVAGNTGELFF
- TRBD1 TRBJ2-6 TRBV28 TGTGCCAGCAGCCCCAGGACAGGGTTGCCTGGGGCCAACGTCCTGACTTTC CASSPRTGLPGANVLTF
- - TRBJ1-2 TRBV6-6 TGTGCCAGCAGTTACTCGCGAAGGGACGGCTACACCTTC CASSYSRRDGYTF
- TRBD2 TRBJ2-2 TRBV24-1 TGTGCCACCAGTGACCCGGGACTAGCGGGAGAGGTCGGGGAGCTGTTTTTT CATSDPGLAGEVGELFF
- - TRBJ1-1 TRBV6-2/TRBV6-3 TGTGCCAGCAGTTACTCGAGTACCGGGAACACTGAAGCTTTCTTT CASSYSSTGNTEAFF
- - TRBJ1-1 TRBV4-1 TGCGCCAGCAGCCCAGCTTACCTGAACACTGAAGCTTTCTTT CASSPAYLNTEAFF
- - TRBJ2-5 TRBV7-9 TGTGCCAGCAACATGGGGGCCCAAGAGACCCAGTACTTC CASNMGAQETQYF
- TRBD2 TRBJ2-7 TRBV29-1 TGCAGCGTTGGGGGGGAGGGCTACGAGCAGTACTTC CSVGGEGYEQYF
- - TRBJ1-1 TRBV5-4 TGTGCCAGCAGGCCAGACAGGAACACTGAAGCTTTCTTT CASRPDRNTEAFF
- - TRBJ1-6 TRBV9 TGTGCCAGCAGCGTAGGGGGAGCGGATTCACCCCTCCACTTT CASSVGGADSPLHF
- - TRBJ2-5 TRBV2 TGTGCCAGCAGTGAAAGGGGACGGCCCCAAGAGACCCAGTACTTC CASSERGRPQETQYF
- TRBD1 TRBJ1-6 TRBV19 TGTGCCAGTATGGGACAGACATCACCGGCACCCCTCCACTTT CASMGQTSPAPLHF
- - TRBJ1-1 TRBV27 TGTGCCAGCATTTCACGGGCCTTGAACACTGAAGCTTTCTTT CASISRALNTEAFF
- TRBD2 TRBJ2-2 TRBV5-1 TGCGCCAGCAGACTCGGGACTAGCGTCAACGGGGAGCTGTTTTTT CASRLGTSVNGELFF
few TRBD1 TRBJ2-5 TRBV5-1 TGCGCCAGCAGCTTAAACAGGGGGAAGGAGACCCAGTACTTC CASSLNRGKETQYF
- - TRBJ1-4 TRBV19 TGTGCCAGTAGTATTGAACGACAGGCAAATGCAAAACTGTTTTTT CASSIERQANAKLFF
- TRBD1 TRBJ1-2 TRBV7-6 TGTGCCAGCAGGGTTGGGACAGCCTCTGGTGGCTACACCTTC CASRVGTASGGYTF
- - TRBJ2-5 TRBV20-1 TGCAGTGCACAACCCCGAGAGACCCAGTACTTC CSAQPRETQYF
- TRBD1 TRBJ2-7 TRBV5-1 TGCGCCAGCAGCTTGTCCCGGGACAGGCCTTCCTACGAGCAGTACTTC CASSLSRDRPSYEQYF
- - TRBJ2-3 TRBV5-1 TGCGCCAGCAGCTTGGCAGAATTCGGCACAGATACGCAGTATTTT CASSLAEFGTDTQYF
- - TRBJ2-5 TRBV11-3 TGTGCCAGCAGCAAGCGGCTGGAAGAGACCCAGTACTTC CASSKRLEETQYF
- - TRBJ1-6 TRBV30 TGTGCCTGGAGTGTAGTAGGGGTTGATTCACCCCTCCACTTT CAWSVVGVDSPLHF
- TRBD1 TRBJ1-4 TRBV15 TGTGCCACCAGCAGAGATTTGGGGACAGCTACTAATGAAAAACTGTTTTTT CATSRDLGTATNEKLFF
- - TRBJ1-2 TRBV2 TGTGCCAGCAGTACCGACAGCCCCAGTGGCTACACCTTC CASSTDSPSGYTF
- - TRBJ1-1 TRBV10-3 TGTGCCATCAGCCTTGGACACCCGAACACTGAAGCTTTCTTT CAISLGHPNTEAFF
- - TRBJ1-1 TRBV6-2/TRBV6-3 TGTGCCAGCAGTGACCTACAGGGAATTGAAGCTTTCTTT CASSDLQGIEAFF
- - TRBJ2-1 TRBV11-2 TGTGCCAGCAGCCCAGGACTGGCGGATGAGCAGTTCTTC CASSPGLADEQFF
- - TRBJ1-3 TRBV7-2 TGTGCCAGCAGCTTAGACGGAGGAGGGTCTGGAAACACCATATATTTT CASSLDGGGSGNTIYF
- - TRBJ2-7 TRBV2 TGTGCCAGCACCCCTCGGGTGGGAGGAGGCGAGCAGTACTTC CASTPRVGGGEQYF
- - TRBJ2-5 TRBV6-5 TGTGCCAGCAGCCAGGGACTCGCTCAAGAGACCCAGTACTTC CASSQGLAQETQYF
- - TRBJ1-1 TRBV25-1 TGTGCCAGCAGGGGGATCAGGGTTAGGAACACTGAAGCTTTCTTT CASRGIRVRNTEAFF
- TRBD2 TRBJ2-5 TRBV27 TGTGCCAGCAGTTATCAGCGGGGGGCCGGGGAGACCCAGTACTTC CASSYQRGAGETQYF
- TRBD1 TRBJ2-1 TRBV29-1 TGCAGCGTTTGGACAGGGATCTACTACAATGAGCAGTTCTTC CSVWTGIYYNEQFF
few - TRBJ1-1 TRBV19 TGTGCCAGTAGTCCGGCCCAGACAGGACGGAACACTGAAGCTTTCTTT CASSPAQTGRNTEAFF
- TRBD1 TRBJ1-2 TRBV3-1/TRBV3-2 TGTGCCAGCAGCCTCCTTGGACAGGGGGATGGCTACACCTTC CASSLLGQGDGYTF